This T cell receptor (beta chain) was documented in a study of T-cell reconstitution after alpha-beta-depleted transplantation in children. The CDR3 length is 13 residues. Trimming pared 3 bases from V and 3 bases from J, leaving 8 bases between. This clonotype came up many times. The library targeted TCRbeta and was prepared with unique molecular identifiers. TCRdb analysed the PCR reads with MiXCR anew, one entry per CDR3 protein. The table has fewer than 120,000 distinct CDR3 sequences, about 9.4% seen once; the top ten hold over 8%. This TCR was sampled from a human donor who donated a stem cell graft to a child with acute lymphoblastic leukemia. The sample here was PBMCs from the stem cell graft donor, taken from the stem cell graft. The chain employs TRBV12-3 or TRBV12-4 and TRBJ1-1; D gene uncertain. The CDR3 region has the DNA TGTGCCAGCAGTTTTGGCACCCACACTGAAGCTTTCTTT. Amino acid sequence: CASSFGTHTEAFF.